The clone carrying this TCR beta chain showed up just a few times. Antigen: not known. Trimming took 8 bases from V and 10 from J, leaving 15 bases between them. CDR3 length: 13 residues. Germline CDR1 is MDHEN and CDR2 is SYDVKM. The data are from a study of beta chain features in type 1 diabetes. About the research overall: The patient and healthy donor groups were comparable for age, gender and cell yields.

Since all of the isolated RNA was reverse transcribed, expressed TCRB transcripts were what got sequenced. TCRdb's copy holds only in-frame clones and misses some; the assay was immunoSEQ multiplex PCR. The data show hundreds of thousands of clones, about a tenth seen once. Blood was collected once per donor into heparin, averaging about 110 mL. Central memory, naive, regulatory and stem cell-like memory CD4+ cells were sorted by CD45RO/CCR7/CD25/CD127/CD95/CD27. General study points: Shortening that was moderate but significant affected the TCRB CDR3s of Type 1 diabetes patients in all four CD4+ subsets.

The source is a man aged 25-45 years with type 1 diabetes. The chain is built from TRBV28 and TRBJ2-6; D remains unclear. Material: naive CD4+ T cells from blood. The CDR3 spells CASVSGSMNVLTF. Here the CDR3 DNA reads TGTGCCAGCGTGTCAGGCAGCATGAACGTCCTGACTTTC. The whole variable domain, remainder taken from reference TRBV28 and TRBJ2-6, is DVKVTQSSRYLVKRTGEKVFLECVQDMDHENMFWYRQDPGLGLRLIYFSYDVKMKEKGDIPEGYSVSREKKERFSLILESASTNQTSMYLCASVSGSMNVLTFGAGSRLTVL.